The clone carrying this T cell receptor (beta chain) turned up a few times. The CDR3 runs to 14 residues. In germline, CDR1 is KGHDR, CDR2 SFDVKD. Trimming cost V 5 bases and J 0 bases, with 8 bases left between them. These data belong to a study of control samples from healthy donors and cancer patients. TCRdb keeps only in-frame clones here, not all; method: immunoSEQ multiplex PCR. The sample lists about 69,000 clones, 84% occurring once. The V call is TRBV24-1, the J call TRBJ2-3; unclear D gene. Sequencing was done on a sample of PBMCs. The origin of this receptor is a woman aged 50 to 65 with lung cancer. DNA of the CDR3: TGTGCCACCAGTGGTCCTTTAAGCACAGATACGCAGTATTTT. This codes for CATSGPLSTDTQYF.